This TCR beta chain was profiled in a study of response to subunit inactivated influenza vaccine. Study-wide findings and caveats: The authors suggested that every seasonal influenza vaccination recruits few new T cells.

Germline V gene lookup returns CDR1 SGHRS and CDR2 YFSETQ. After removal of 2 bases from V and 5 bases from J, the junction contained 8 bases not matched to a gene. This CDR3 is 15 amino acids long. This clonotype was recorded many times. Its antigen is not known. TCRdb fed the RT-PCR reads into MiXCR, producing one record per CDR3 protein. The table has about 650,000 distinct CDR3 sequences, around 15% seen once; the top ten hold 7.6%. Sequencing was performed on PBMCs from blood, taken 14 days before vaccination. This receptor was obtained from a man aged 45-65 years who received an inactivated influenza vaccine. The V and J genes are TRBV5-1 and TRBJ1-1; 8 positions match TRBD1. The CDR3 coding sequence is TGCGCCAGCAGCTTCCAGGGGGCGCGTGAGACTGAAGCTTTCTTT. As protein: CASSFQGARETEAFF.